This record concerns one T cell receptor (beta chain) sequence. The source of the sample is a study of blood T cell repertoires in COVID-19. Across the whole study: Collection of acute and convalescent COVID-19 samples took place in the United States, Italy and Spain. From T cells, B-cell-depleted T cells, or PBMCs came the material, which was cDNA or gDNA.

The CDR3 is made up of 16 amino acids. Germline-derived CDR1 and CDR2 are MNHEY and SVGAGI. V was clipped by 2 bases and J by 5 bases; unmatched bases: 7. As processed by the authors: Quantification of nucleated cells was approximated via reference gene primer amplification. Sequencing used immunoSEQ multiplex PCR; TCRdb keeps in-frame clones, though not all of them. Clone size and V and J calls were adopted from that table, with D and trimming inferred from the DNA. The sample lists 290,000 or so clones; around 86% were seen once. The origin of this receptor is a man in his 70s with acute or convalescent COVID-19. The J gene is TRBJ2-7, the V gene TRBV6-5, with 12 bases identical to TRBD2. The sequenced sample consisted of peripheral blood. DNA of the CDR3: TGTGCCAGCAGTTACACAAGACTAGCGGGAGCTCACGAGCAGTACTTC. Its translation: CASSYTRLAGAHEQYF.